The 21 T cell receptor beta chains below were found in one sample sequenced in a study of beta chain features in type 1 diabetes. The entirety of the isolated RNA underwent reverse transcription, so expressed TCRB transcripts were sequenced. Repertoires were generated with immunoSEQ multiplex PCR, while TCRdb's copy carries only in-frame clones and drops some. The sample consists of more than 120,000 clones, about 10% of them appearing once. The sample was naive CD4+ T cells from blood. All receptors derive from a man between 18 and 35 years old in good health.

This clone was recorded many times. CDR3 in amino acids: CASRRDSSSYNEQFF. CDR3 DNA: TGTGCCAGTAGGAGGGACAGTAGCTCCTACAATGAGCAGTTCTTC. The J gene is TRBJ2-1, the V gene TRBV19; 7 bases line up with TRBD1. The V gene end was trimmed by 6 bases and the J gene end by 0 bases; junction bases not matched to a gene: 5. CDR1 LNHDA and CDR2 SQIVND come from the germline V gene (reference sequence). The CDR3 is made up of 15 amino acids. The full variable domain, with the rest looked up from reference TRBV19 and TRBJ2-1, is DGGITQSPKYLFRKEGQNVTLSCEQNLNHDAMYWYRQDPGQGLRLIYYSQIVNDFQKGDIAEGYSVSREKKESFPLTVTSAQKNPTAFYLCASRRDSSSYNEQFFGPGTRLTVL.

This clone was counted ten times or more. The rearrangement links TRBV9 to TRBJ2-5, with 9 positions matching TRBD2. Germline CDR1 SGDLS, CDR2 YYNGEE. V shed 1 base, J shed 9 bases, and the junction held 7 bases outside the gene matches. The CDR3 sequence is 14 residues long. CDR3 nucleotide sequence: TGTGCCAGCAGCGTACTAGCGGGGTCAGGGGCCCAGTACTTC. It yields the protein CASSVLAGSGAQYF.

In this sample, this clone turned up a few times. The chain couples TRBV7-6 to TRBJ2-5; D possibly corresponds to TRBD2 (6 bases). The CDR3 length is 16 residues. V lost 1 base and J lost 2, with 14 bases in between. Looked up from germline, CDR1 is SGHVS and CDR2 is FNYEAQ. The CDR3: CASSLVSAGSQETQYF. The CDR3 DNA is TGTGCCAGCAGCTTAGTTTCGGCGGGATCTCAAGAGACCCAGTACTTC.

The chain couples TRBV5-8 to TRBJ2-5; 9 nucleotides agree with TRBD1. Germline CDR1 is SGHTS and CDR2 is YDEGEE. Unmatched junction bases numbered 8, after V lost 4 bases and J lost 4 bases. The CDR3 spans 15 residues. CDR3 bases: TGTGCCAGCAGCCCGGGGAGACAGGGGGTAGAGACCCAGTACTTC. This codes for CASSPGRQGVETQYF.

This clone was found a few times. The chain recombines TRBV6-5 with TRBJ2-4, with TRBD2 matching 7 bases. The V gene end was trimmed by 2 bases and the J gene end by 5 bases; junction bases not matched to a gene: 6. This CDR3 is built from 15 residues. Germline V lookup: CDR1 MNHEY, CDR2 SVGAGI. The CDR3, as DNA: TGTGCCAGCAGTTACGGGGGGGTCGGGGAAAACATTCAGTACTTC. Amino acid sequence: CASSYGGVGENIQYF.

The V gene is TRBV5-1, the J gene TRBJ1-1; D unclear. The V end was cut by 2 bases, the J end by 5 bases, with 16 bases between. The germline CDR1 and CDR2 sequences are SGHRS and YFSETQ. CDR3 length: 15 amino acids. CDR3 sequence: CASSLVPGKETEAFF. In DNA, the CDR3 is TGCGCCAGCAGCTTAGTGCCGGGGAAGGAGACTGAAGCTTTCTTT.

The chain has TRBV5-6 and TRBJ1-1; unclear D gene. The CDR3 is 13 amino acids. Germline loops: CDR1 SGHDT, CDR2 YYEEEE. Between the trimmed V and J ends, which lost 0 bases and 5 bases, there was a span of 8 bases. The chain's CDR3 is CASSLAGSTEAFF. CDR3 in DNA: TGTGCCAGCAGCTTGGCAGGTTCGACTGAAGCTTTCTTT.

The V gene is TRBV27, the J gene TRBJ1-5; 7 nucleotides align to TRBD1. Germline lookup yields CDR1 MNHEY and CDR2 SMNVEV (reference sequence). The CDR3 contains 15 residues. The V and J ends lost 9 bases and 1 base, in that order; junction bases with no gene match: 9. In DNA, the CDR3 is TGTGCCAGTGGACCCAGGGGGGCAAGCAATCAGCCCCAGCATTTT. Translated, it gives CASGPRGASNQPQHF.

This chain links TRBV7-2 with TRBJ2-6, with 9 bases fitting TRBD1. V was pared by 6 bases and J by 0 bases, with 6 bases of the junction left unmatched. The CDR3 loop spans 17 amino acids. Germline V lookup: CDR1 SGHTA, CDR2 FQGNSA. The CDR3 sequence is CASRGTGLLSGANVLTF. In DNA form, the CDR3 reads TGTGCCAGCAGGGGGACAGGGTTACTCTCTGGGGCCAACGTCCTGACTTTC. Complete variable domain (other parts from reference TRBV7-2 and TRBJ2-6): GAGVSQSPSNKVTEKGKDVELRCDPISGHTALYWYRQSLGQGLEFLIYFQGNSAPDKSGLPSDRFSAERTGGSVSTLTIQRTQQEDSAVYLCASRGTGLLSGANVLTFGAGSRLTVL.

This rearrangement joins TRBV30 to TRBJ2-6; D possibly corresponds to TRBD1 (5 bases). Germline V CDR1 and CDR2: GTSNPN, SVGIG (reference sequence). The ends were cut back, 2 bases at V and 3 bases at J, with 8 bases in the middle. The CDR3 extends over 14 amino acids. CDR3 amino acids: CAWSQGHGANVLTF. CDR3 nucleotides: TGTGCCTGGAGTCAGGGTCATGGGGCCAACGTCCTGACTTTC. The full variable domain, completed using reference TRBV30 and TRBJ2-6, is SQTIHQWPATLVQPVGSPLSLECTVEGTSNPNLYWYRQAAGRGLQLLFYSVGIGQISSEVPQNLSASRPQDRQFILSSKKLLLSDSGFYLCAWSQGHGANVLTFGAGSRLTVL.

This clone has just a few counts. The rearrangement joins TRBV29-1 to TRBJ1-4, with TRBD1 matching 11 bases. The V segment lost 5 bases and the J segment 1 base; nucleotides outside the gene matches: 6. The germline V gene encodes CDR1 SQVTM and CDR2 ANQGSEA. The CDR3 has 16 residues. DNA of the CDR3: TGCAGCGTTAAGGGACAGGGGGGGGGAACTAATGAAAAACTGTTTTTT. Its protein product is CSVKGQGGGTNEKLFF.

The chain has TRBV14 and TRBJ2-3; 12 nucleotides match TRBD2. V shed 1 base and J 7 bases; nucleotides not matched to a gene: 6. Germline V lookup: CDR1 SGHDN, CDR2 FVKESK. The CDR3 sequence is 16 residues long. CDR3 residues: CASSQALAGGPNTQYF. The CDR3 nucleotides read TGTGCCAGCAGCCAAGCTCTAGCGGGGGGGCCGAATACGCAGTATTTT. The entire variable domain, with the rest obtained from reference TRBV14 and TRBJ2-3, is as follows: EAGVTQFPSHSVIEKGQTVTLRCDPISGHDNLYWYRRVMGKEIKFLLHFVKESKQDESGMPNNRFLAERTGGTYSTLKVQPAELEDSGVYFCASSQALAGGPNTQYFGPGTRLTVL.

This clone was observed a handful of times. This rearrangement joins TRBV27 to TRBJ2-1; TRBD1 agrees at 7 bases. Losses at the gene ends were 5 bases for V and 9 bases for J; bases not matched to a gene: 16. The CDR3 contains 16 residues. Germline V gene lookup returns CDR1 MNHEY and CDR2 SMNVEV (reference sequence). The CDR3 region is CASSPPTGNVPLEQFF. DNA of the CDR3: TGTGCCAGCAGTCCCCCGACAGGGAACGTCCCTCTTGAGCAGTTCTTC.

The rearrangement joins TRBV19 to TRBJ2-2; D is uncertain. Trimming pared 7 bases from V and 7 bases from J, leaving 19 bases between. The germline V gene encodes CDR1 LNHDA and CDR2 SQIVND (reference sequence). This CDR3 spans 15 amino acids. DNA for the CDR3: TGTGCCAGTATGCCTTTCGGAGTCCCCAACGGGGAGCTGTTTTTT. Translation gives CASMPFGVPNGELFF.

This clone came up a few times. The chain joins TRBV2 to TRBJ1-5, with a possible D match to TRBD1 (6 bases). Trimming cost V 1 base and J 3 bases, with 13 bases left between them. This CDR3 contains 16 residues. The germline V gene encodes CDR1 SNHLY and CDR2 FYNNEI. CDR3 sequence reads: CASSEDVGALNQPQHF. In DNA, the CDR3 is TGTGCCAGCAGTGAAGACGTGGGGGCCCTCAATCAGCCCCAGCATTTT. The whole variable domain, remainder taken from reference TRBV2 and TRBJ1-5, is EPEVTQTPSHQVTQMGQEVILRCVPISNHLYFYWYRQILGQKVEFLVSFYNNEISEKSEIFDDQFSVERPDGSNFTLKIRSTKLEDSAMYFCASSEDVGALNQPQHFGDGTRLSIL.

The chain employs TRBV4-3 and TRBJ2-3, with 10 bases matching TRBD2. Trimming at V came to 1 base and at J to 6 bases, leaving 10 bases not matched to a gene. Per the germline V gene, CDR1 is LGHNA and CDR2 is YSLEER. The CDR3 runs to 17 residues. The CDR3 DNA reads TGCGCCAGCAGCCAAGGGGGTAGCGGGGGGTGGGAGGATACGCAGTATTTT. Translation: CASSQGGSGGWEDTQYF.

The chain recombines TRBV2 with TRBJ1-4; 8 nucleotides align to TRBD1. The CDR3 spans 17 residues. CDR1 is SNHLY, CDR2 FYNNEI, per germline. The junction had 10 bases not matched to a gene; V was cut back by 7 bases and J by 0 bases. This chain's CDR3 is CASTRRTGFATNEKLFF. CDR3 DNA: TGTGCCAGCACCAGGAGGACAGGGTTTGCAACTAATGAAAAACTGTTTTTT.

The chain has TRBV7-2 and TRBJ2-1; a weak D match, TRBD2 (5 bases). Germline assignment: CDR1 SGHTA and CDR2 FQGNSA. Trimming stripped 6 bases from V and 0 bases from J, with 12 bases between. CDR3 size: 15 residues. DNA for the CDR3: TGTGCCAGCAGAGAGCGGTATCTCTCCTACAATGAGCAGTTCTTC. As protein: CASRERYLSYNEQFF.

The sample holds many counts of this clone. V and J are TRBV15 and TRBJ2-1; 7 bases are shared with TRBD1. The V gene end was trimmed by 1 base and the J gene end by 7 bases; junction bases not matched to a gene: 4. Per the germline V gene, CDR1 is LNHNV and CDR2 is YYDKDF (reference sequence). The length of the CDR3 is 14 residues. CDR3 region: CATSRAKQGNEQFF. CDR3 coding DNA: TGTGCCACCAGCAGAGCCAAACAGGGGAATGAGCAGTTCTTC.

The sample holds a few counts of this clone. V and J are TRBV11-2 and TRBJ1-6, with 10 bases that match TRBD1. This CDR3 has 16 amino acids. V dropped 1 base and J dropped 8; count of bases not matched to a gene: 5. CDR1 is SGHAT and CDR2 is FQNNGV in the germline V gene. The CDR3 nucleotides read TGTGCCAGCAGCTTAGTTCTGGGACAGGGGTATTCACCCCTCCACTTT. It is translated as CASSLVLGQGYSPLHF.

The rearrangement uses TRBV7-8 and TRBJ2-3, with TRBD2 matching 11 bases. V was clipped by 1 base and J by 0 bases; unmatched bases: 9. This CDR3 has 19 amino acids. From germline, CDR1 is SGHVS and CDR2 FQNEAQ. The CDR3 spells CASSLVWLAGGTSTDTQYF. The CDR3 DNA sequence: TGTGCCAGCAGCTTAGTGTGGCTAGCGGGGGGCACTAGCACAGATACGCAGTATTTT.